Presented here are 10 T cell receptor beta chains from one specimen sequenced in a study of T cells in localized non-small cell lung cancer. Produced via immunoSEQ multiplex PCR; TCRdb's table is partial and in-frame only. The sample records some 52,000 clones, roughly 85% being singletons. The sequencing here drew on peripheral blood, taken before any cancer treatment. The receptors originated from a male donor at least 60 years old with stage III squamous cell lung carcinoma.

V usage is TRBV7-3 and J usage is TRBJ1-1, with TRBD1 matching over 7 bases. CDR1 is SGHTA, CDR2 FQGTGA, per germline. The CDR3 is 14 amino acids. Trimming cost V 4 bases and J 7 bases; bases outside gene matches: 9. In DNA form, the CDR3 reads TGTGCCAGCAGCTCAGGACAGGCTTCCAGTGAAGCTTTCTTT. Protein product: CASSSGQASSEAFF.

The chain is built from TRBV6-6 and TRBJ1-5, with D possibly matching TRBD1 (5 bases). Germline V gene sequence: CDR1 MNHNY, CDR2 SVGAGI (reference sequence). Deletions cut 4 bases from V and 1 base from J, with 8 bases between. The CDR3 consists of 14 residues. The CDR3 coding sequence is TGTGCCAGCAGTTGGCAGGGCAGCAATCAGCCCCAGCATTTT. Its translation is CASSWQGSNQPQHF.

The chain employs TRBV5-4 and TRBJ2-1, with D hard to call. Trimming pared 4 bases from V and 7 bases from J, leaving 12 bases between. Per germline, CDR1 SGHNT and CDR2 YYREEE (reference sequence). The CDR3 has 13 amino acids. The CDR3 region has the DNA TGTGCCAGCAGCCTCTTGAAAGGGAATGAGCAGTTCTTC. Residues: CASSLLKGNEQFF.

This clone turned up a few times. The chain couples TRBV5-6 to TRBJ2-5, with D perhaps given as TRBD1 or TRBD2 (5 bases each). V was shortened by 1 base and J by 4 bases, with 17 bases between the two germline ends. The CDR3 has 16 residues. Germline V gene data show CDR1 as SGHDT and CDR2 as YYEEEE. This CDR3 is CASSLRPRGGGETQYF. The CDR3 DNA reads TGTGCCAGCAGCTTGAGGCCCCGGGGTGGGGGAGAGACCCAGTACTTC.

The chain links TRBV21-1 to TRBJ2-3. TRBV21-1 is noted as a pseudogene. This CDR3 has 11 amino acids. The CDR3 region is CASRGVYTQYF. The CDR3 DNA sequence: TGTGCCAGCAGGGGGGTATACACGCAGTATTTT.

The chain employs TRBV19 and TRBJ1-3; 7 bases match TRBD1. The CDR3 totals 14 residues. The germline V gene encodes CDR1 LNHDA and CDR2 SQIVND (reference sequence). The V segment lost 7 bases and the J segment 2 bases; nucleotides outside the gene matches: 5. CDR3 nucleotide sequence: TGTGCCAGTATTTCGACAGGGCCTGGAAACACCATATATTTT. It specifies CASISTGPGNTIYF.

V and J are TRBV6-5 and TRBJ1-1; possible D gene TRBD1, 5 bases. Germline V gene lookup returns CDR1 MNHEY and CDR2 SVGAGI. V lost 7 bases to trimming and J lost 4 bases, with 13 bases between them. This CDR3 has 13 residues. CDR3 residues: CASTPGGGTEAFF. CDR3 nucleotide sequence: TGTGCCAGCACCCCGGGGGGGGGCACTGAAGCTTTCTTT.

V usage is TRBV7-2 and J usage is TRBJ2-1, with D tentatively TRBD1 or TRBD2 (5 bases each). Trimming shortened V by 5 bases and J by 7 bases, and 15 bases separated the two germline ends. The V gene's germline CDR1 is SGHTA and CDR2 FQGNSA. The CDR3 length is 14 residues. The CDR3 DNA reads as TGTGCCAGCAGCCCGGCCGGGACCAGTAATGAGCAGTTCTTC. Protein: CASSPAGTSNEQFF.

V usage is TRBV6-5 and J usage is TRBJ1-2; the D is unclear. Trimming stripped 0 bases from V and 4 bases from J, with 15 bases between. The CDR3 has 16 residues. Looked up from germline, CDR1 is MNHEY and CDR2 is SVGAGI. The CDR3 DNA sequence: TGTGCCAGCAGTTACTCGAGGGCATTCCTCGGCTATGGCTACACCTTC. This translates into CASSYSRAFLGYGYTF.

This clone was seen a handful of times. The genes are TRBV27 and TRBJ1-6; TRBD1 might be the D (6 bases). The CDR3 is 14 residues long. With 5 bases removed from V and 8 bases from J, the gap between germline ends came to 13 bases. Germline values: CDR1 MNHEY, CDR2 SMNVEV (reference sequence). CDR3 coding DNA: TGTGCCAGCAGTCTACAGGGTTCGGATTCACCCCTCCACTTT. Protein product: CASSLQGSDSPLHF.